This entry describes one T cell receptor (beta chain). Its antigen remains unknown. Data came from immunoSEQ multiplex PCR; TCRdb stores just in-frame clones and leaves some out. The data hold about 120,000 clones, with around 87% observed a single time. This sample is drawn from a study of T cell responses to AZD1222 COVID-19 vaccine. Study-level results: Following two doses of AZD1222, Spike-specific TCR breadth and depth rose. Spike was spanned by vaccine-associated CD4 TCRs, which were dominant at 160-218 and 743-854. There were mostly white British donors and more females than males, and clonal diversity was possibly underestimated.

This TCR derives from an adult in good health. The specimen was peripheral blood, collected on day 0 of AZD1222 vaccination.

The DNA for the CDR3 is TGTGCCAGCAGTTACAAAGGGGCTGAAGCTTTCTTT. This gives the protein CASSYKGAEAFF. The gene calls are TRBV6-5 and TRBJ1-1, with D perhaps matching TRBD1 (5 bases). V lost 2 bases to trimming and J lost 6 bases, with 7 bases between them. CDR3 size: 12 residues. CDR1 is MNHEY, CDR2 SVGAGI, per germline.